These 3 T cell receptor beta chains originate from one sample sequenced in a study of blood T cells in healthy people across ages. Alongside a J-beta primer mix, a sample-barcoded 5' primer served in a second PCR lasting roughly 6 to 11 cycles. Using its own MiXCR run on the 5' RACE reads, TCRdb lists one record per CDR3 protein. The repertoire has 710,000 or so distinct CDR3 sequences, 32% of them found once; the top ten carry 15%. Sequenced sample: blood. These receptors were obtained from a woman aged 80 or older in good health.

This clonotype was detected only once. This chain uses TRBV27 with TRBJ2-2; 7 bases line up with TRBD1. J was trimmed by 3 bases and V by 5 bases; bases with no gene match: 6. The CDR3 runs to 15 residues. The V gene's germline CDR1 is MNHEY and CDR2 SMNVEV (reference sequence). The CDR3 here is CASSARQGYTGELFF. The CDR3 DNA reads TGTGCCAGCAGTGCCCGACAGGGATACACCGGGGAGCTGTTTTTT.

The genes are TRBV9 and TRBJ2-3; D is possibly TRBD1 or TRBD2 (6 bases each). V was cut by 0 bases and J by 5 bases, with 16 bases left in between. The germline CDR1 and CDR2 sequences are SGDLS and YYNGEE. CDR3 length: 16 residues. CDR3 nucleotides: TGTGCCAGCAGCGTAGAGCCGGGGGCGCGGGGAGATACGCAGTATTTT. Its translation: CASSVEPGARGDTQYF.

This chain uses TRBV6-2 or TRBV6-3 with TRBJ1-1, with D possibly being TRBD1 (6 bases). V was cut by 6 bases and J by 3 bases, with 14 bases left in between. Germline lookup yields CDR1 MNHEY and CDR2 SVGEGT. The CDR3 sequence is 14 residues long. The CDR3 region is CASRDTGIDTEAFF. In DNA, the CDR3 is TGTGCCAGCAGGGACACAGGGATCGACACTGAAGCTTTCTTT.